Listed here is a single TCR beta chain. Its antigen is as yet unknown. These data originate in a study of shared clonotypes between healthy human individuals. Study-level information: Three CD4 naive, three CD4 memory, two CD8 naive and one CD8 memory plate were used per donor. Findings and limits, study-wide: In the sorted subsets, rarefaction showed sequencing was incomplete despite large depth. Some clonotypes were shared by all four sorted-subset donors, while others were not shared. The non-shared ones had lower generation probabilities than the shared ones. Specimens sampled were limited to blood, with tissue repertoires likely differing.

Germline V CDR1 and CDR2: MDHEN, SYDVKM. The CDR3 covers 14 residues. Using immunoSEQ multiplex PCR, the repertoire was profiled, and TCRdb retains in-frame clones only, with some absent. There are hundreds of thousands of clones in the sample; 90% to 97% occur only once, and 0.055% to 0.075% lies in the top ten. The chain combines TRBV28 with TRBJ2-5, with TRBD2 as a possible D gene (6 bases). With the DNA end fitting TRBJ2-7 better, the J assignment may be wrong. The receptor was derived from a woman aged 25 to 39 in good health. Source material: naive CD4+ T cells sorted from blood. Subset reported: CD45RA+ positively selected. The CDR3 loop reads CASTLSGTPYEQYF. CDR3 DNA: TGTGCCAGCACCCTTTCCGGGACTCCCTACGAGCAGTACTTC.